This T cell receptor (beta chain) came from a study of cytomegalovirus exposure and HLA in healthy donors. About the research overall: Early release data held around 80 million unique TCRs from HLA-typed donors.

Primers: 60 Vbeta forward and 13 Jbeta reverse. Only in-frame clones appear in the TCRdb table, and some are missing; sequencing was by immunoSEQ multiplex PCR. There are 90,000 to 150,000 clones in the sample; over 70% occur only once, and roughly 3% lies in the top ten. The sample was PBMCs. The TCR sequence derives from a woman in her 40s in good health and CMV-seropositive.

Here the CDR3 DNA reads TGTGCCAGCAGTGGGGGGGACGTCCCTACGGACTATGGCTACACCTTC. Amino acids: CASSGGDVPTDYGYTF. The rearrangement uses TRBV28 and TRBJ1-2; the D gene is possibly TRBD1 (5 bases). Between the trimmed V and J ends, which lost 5 bases and 3 bases, there was a span of 19 bases. CDR1 is MDHEN and CDR2 is SYDVKM in the germline V gene. CDR3 length: 16 residues.